Following are 12 T cell receptor beta chains from one sample sequenced in a study of blood T cells in healthy people across ages. The authors ran a second PCR of about 6 to 11 cycles using a sample-barcoded 5' primer and a J-beta primer mix. TCRdb re-derived calls from the 5' RACE reads in MiXCR, one entry per CDR3 protein. This table has 1.5 million to 2 million distinct CDR3 sequences, around 36% appearing once. Sequencing was performed on blood. Source of these receptors: a woman under 40 in good health.

This chain uses TRBV7-9 with TRBJ2-7; 11 bases line up with TRBD1. Germline CDR1 reads SEHNR; CDR2 reads FQNEAQ (reference sequence). This CDR3 comprises 16 residues. The trim removed 3 bases at V and 3 bases at J, leaving 7 bases unmatched. CDR3 in amino acids: CASSFRLGTGGYEQYF. CDR3 sequence (DNA): TGTGCCAGCAGCTTTCGTTTGGGGACAGGGGGCTACGAGCAGTACTTC.

This clonotype was counted a few times. V gene TRBV7-2 combines with J gene TRBJ1-4; a weak D match, TRBD1 (5 bases). The CDR3 extends over 15 amino acids. V was cut by 5 bases and J by 8 bases, with 18 bases left in between. CDR1 SGHTA and CDR2 FQGNSA come from the germline V gene. The CDR3 reads CASSPQLGDGEKLFF. In DNA, the CDR3 is TGTGCCAGCAGCCCCCAATTGGGGGATGGGGAAAAACTGTTTTTT.

V usage is TRBV6-2 or TRBV6-3 and J usage is TRBJ2-7; no clear D gene. Trimming removed 2 bases from V and 7 bases from J, with 9 bases in between. This CDR3 spans 12 amino acids. Germline CDR1 is MNHEY and CDR2 is SVGEGT. Here the CDR3 reads CASSYGLGEQYF. The CDR3 nucleotides are TGTGCCAGCAGTTACGGTCTGGGGGAGCAGTACTTC.

This clonotype was seen a few times. The chain joins TRBV7-9 to TRBJ2-5; 8 bases agree with TRBD2. Germline values: CDR1 SEHNR, CDR2 FQNEAQ (reference sequence). The CDR3 loop spans 16 amino acids. After removal of 1 base from V and 3 bases from J, the junction contained 7 bases not matched to a gene. The CDR3 sequence: CASSLVGLADKETQYF. The DNA for the CDR3 is TGTGCCAGCAGCTTAGTTGGACTAGCAGACAAAGAGACCCAGTACTTC.

This chain uses TRBV6-5 with TRBJ2-1; 9 bases fit TRBD1. Germline CDR1 MNHEY, CDR2 SVGAGI. There are 13 residues in the CDR3. Losses at the gene ends were 7 bases for V and 12 bases for J; bases not matched to a gene: 10. The CDR3 loop reads CASNRGQSDGQFF. CDR3 coding DNA: TGTGCCAGCAACAGGGGGCAGAGCGATGGGCAGTTCTTC.

The genes are TRBV12-3 or TRBV12-4 and TRBJ1-2, with 9 nucleotides matching TRBD1. This CDR3 has 13 residues. V dropped 4 bases and J dropped 7; count of bases not matched to a gene: 4. This chain's CDR3 is CASSYTGGSGYTF. The CDR3 region has the DNA TGTGCCAGCAGTTACACAGGGGGCAGTGGCTACACCTTC.

This sequence joins TRBV18 and TRBJ1-5; a possible D gene is TRBD1 (5 bases). The germline V gene has CDR1 KGHSH and CDR2 LQKENI. Trimming pared 3 bases from V and 6 bases from J, leaving 15 bases between. This CDR3 is built from 15 residues. CDR3 nucleotides: TGTGCCAGCTCACCCTCCGGGACGCGTGGTCAGCCCCAGCATTTT. It translates to CASSPSGTRGQPQHF.

This rearrangement joins TRBV12-3 or TRBV12-4 to TRBJ2-2, with D perhaps matching TRBD2 (5 bases). With 3 bases removed from V and 4 bases from J, the gap between germline ends came to 6 bases. The CDR3 covers 13 residues. The CDR3 DNA reads TGTGCCAGCAGTTTCGAGGGCACCGGGGAGCTGTTTTTT. It specifies CASSFEGTGELFF.

This clonotype was seen ten or more times. The J gene is TRBJ2-1, the V gene TRBV20-1, with D possibly being TRBD1 (8 bases). Between the trimmed V and J ends, which lost 3 bases and 5 bases, there was a span of 17 bases. The CDR3 has 15 amino acids. CDR1 is DFQATT and CDR2 is SNEGSKA in the germline V gene (reference sequence). CDR3 in amino acids: CSASESQGGNNEQFF. As DNA, the CDR3 is TGCAGTGCTAGCGAATCACAGGGGGGGAACAATGAGCAGTTCTTC.

For this clonotype: Since a much larger clone is just one base distant, this may be a read error. This sequence joins TRBV10-3 and TRBJ2-1; the match to TRBD2 covers 13 bases. Germline assignment: CDR1 ENHRY and CDR2 SYGVKD. The CDR3 extends over 16 amino acids. CDR3 protein: CAISEDSTSGRNVQFF. The CDR3 nucleotides are TGTGCCATCAGTGAGGATTCGACTAGCGGGAGGAATGTGCAGTTCTTC.

This clonotype was counted ten times or more. The rearrangement joins TRBV28 to TRBJ2-7, with 7 positions matching TRBD2. V was clipped by 8 bases and J by 2 bases; unmatched bases: 9. Germline-derived CDR1 and CDR2 are MDHEN and SYDVKM. The CDR3 runs 14 residues. The CDR3 reads CASGSGRAPYEQYF. In DNA form, the CDR3 reads TGTGCCAGCGGGTCGGGGAGGGCCCCCTACGAGCAGTACTTC.

The chain couples TRBV19 to TRBJ2-1; unclear D gene. The V gene lost 9 bases and the J gene lost 7 bases, with 16 bases spanning the gap. Germline values: CDR1 LNHDA, CDR2 SQIVND (reference sequence). The CDR3 length is 13 residues. In nucleotides, the CDR3 is TGTGCCAGCGACCAAGATTATGGAAATGAGCAGTTCTTC. Protein sequence: CASDQDYGNEQFF.